Listed here are 30 T cell receptor beta chains from one sample, sequenced in a study of graft-versus-host responses after intestinal transplantation. Repertoires were generated with immunoSEQ multiplex PCR, while TCRdb's copy carries only in-frame clones and drops some. The sample holds about 97,000 clones, over 75% seen once. Specimen: PBMCs, collected around 450 days after intestinal transplant. The receptors originated from a human patient who received an intestinal transplant, so some T cells may come from the graft donor.

The chain carries TRBV19 and TRBJ1-6; D possibly corresponds to TRBD1 (5 bases). The CDR3 covers 12 residues. From germline, CDR1 is LNHDA and CDR2 SQIVND (reference sequence). V shed 9 bases and J shed 8 bases, with 11 bases lying between them. CDR3: CARTRGDSPLHF. For the CDR3, the DNA is TGTGCCAGAACCCGAGGGGATTCACCCCTCCACTTT.

There are a few counts of this clone. The chain recombines TRBV6-4 with TRBJ1-5; a weak D match, TRBD1 (6 bases). The CDR3 covers 14 residues. Trimming removed 4 bases at V and 4 bases at J, with 11 bases between. CDR1 is MRHNA and CDR2 is SNTAGT in the germline V gene. In DNA, the CDR3 is TGTGCCAGCAGTGCGGACAGTGAGAATCAGCCCCAGCATTTT. Translated, it gives CASSADSENQPQHF.

The V call is TRBV7-2, the J call TRBJ2-2; TRBD1 matches at 11 bases. The CDR3 is made up of 16 amino acids. Germline CDR1 SGHTA, CDR2 FQGNSA. Losses at the gene ends were 5 bases for V and 3 bases for J; bases not matched to a gene: 5. CDR3: CASSRRTGGHTGELFF. The CDR3 DNA sequence: TGTGCCAGCAGCCGGCGGACAGGGGGCCACACCGGGGAGCTGTTTTTT.

The rearrangement uses TRBV19 and TRBJ2-3; D uncertain. The CDR3 has 15 amino acids. CDR1 and CDR2 from the germline V gene are LNHDA and SQIVND (reference sequence). Trimming removed 5 bases from V and 0 bases from J, with 12 bases in between. CDR3 residues: CASSRLQASTDTQYF. The DNA for the CDR3 is TGTGCCAGTAGTCGGCTCCAGGCTAGCACAGATACGCAGTATTTT. Drawing the rest from reference TRBV19 and TRBJ2-3, the complete variable domain is DGGITQSPKYLFRKEGQNVTLSCEQNLNHDAMYWYRQDPGQGLRLIYYSQIVNDFQKGDIAEGYSVSREKKESFPLTVTSAQKNPTAFYLCASSRLQASTDTQYFGPGTRLTVL.

This chain connects TRBV9 to TRBJ1-2; 7 positions match TRBD1. Trimming removed 4 bases from V and 5 bases from J; junction bases left unmatched: 14. This CDR3 contains 16 residues. Germline V CDR1 and CDR2: SGDLS, YYNGEE. DNA of the CDR3: TGTGCCAGCAGCCCCCACCCCGGGACAGCCAATTATGGCTACACCTTC. Amino acid sequence: CASSPHPGTANYGYTF. Based on the CDR3 plus reference TRBV9 and TRBJ1-2, the full variable domain is DSGVTQTPKHLITATGQRVTLRCSPRSGDLSVYWYQQSLDQGLQFLIQYYNGEERAKGNILERFSAQQFPDLHSELNLSSLELGDSALYFCASSPHPGTANYGYTFGSGTRLTVV.

V is TRBV7-3 and J is TRBJ1-1, with 8 bases fitting TRBD1. Germline V CDR1 and CDR2: SGHTA, FQGTGA. The CDR3 has 17 amino acids. Trimming took 5 bases from V and 1 from J; bases not matched to a gene: 12. CDR3 loop: CASSPNLRTGRNTEAFF. Here the CDR3 DNA reads TGTGCCAGCAGCCCCAACCTCAGGACAGGGAGGAACACTGAAGCTTTCTTT.

The chain combines TRBV6-5 with TRBJ2-2; no definite D call. The CDR3 extends over 15 amino acids. Germline CDR1 reads MNHEY; CDR2 reads SVGAGI. V was pared by 1 base and J by 4 bases, with 10 bases between. The CDR3 DNA reads TGTGCCAGCAGTTACTTGAAGGCGGTCACCGGGGAGCTGTTTTTT. Its protein is CASSYLKAVTGELFF.

The chain links TRBV6-4 to TRBJ2-3; the match to TRBD2 covers 9 bases. Trimming at V came to 4 bases and at J to 2 bases, leaving 4 bases not matched to a gene. Germline CDR1 reads MRHNA; CDR2 reads SNTAGT. CDR3 length equals 15 residues. The CDR3 is CASSVVAGATDTQYF. CDR3 sequence (DNA): TGTGCCAGCAGTGTGGTAGCGGGGGCCACAGATACGCAGTATTTT.

V and J are TRBV27 and TRBJ1-1; possible D gene TRBD1, 6 bases. With 6 bases removed from V and 4 bases from J, the gap between germline ends came to 15 bases. The V gene's germline CDR1 is MNHEY and CDR2 SMNVEV (reference sequence). The CDR3 contains 14 residues. CDR3 bases: TGTGCCAGCAGCTTCAGGGGACGGGTCACTGAAGCTTTCTTT. Translated, it gives CASSFRGRVTEAFF.

The chain joins TRBV18 to TRBJ2-7; D unresolved. The CDR3 length is 13 residues. Germline V gene sequence: CDR1 KGHSH, CDR2 LQKENI. V lost 3 bases and J 3 bases, leaving 9 bases between the germline ends. The CDR3 reads CASSPLDGYEQYF. The CDR3 nucleotides are TGTGCCAGCTCACCCCTGGACGGCTACGAGCAGTACTTC.

The V and J genes are TRBV6-1 and TRBJ2-7; D is possibly TRBD1 or TRBD2 (5 bases each). V shed 0 bases and J shed 0 bases, with 12 bases lying between them. The CDR3 has 16 residues. Germline loops: CDR1 MNHNS, CDR2 SASEGT. In DNA form, the CDR3 reads TGTGCCAGCAGTGAAGCTCCGGGACGGAGCTCCTACGAGCAGTACTTC. Protein: CASSEAPGRSSYEQYF.

The J gene is TRBJ1-2, the V gene TRBV6-6, with 8 bases that match TRBD1. In germline, CDR1 is MNHNY, CDR2 SVGAGI (reference sequence). Trimming at V came to 10 bases and at J to 2 bases, leaving 12 bases not matched to a gene. This CDR3 has 15 residues. CDR3 in DNA: TGTGCCACCCAGTGGACAGGGCGGAAGAACTATGGCTACACCTTC. It codes for CATQWTGRKNYGYTF.

The V and J genes are TRBV11-2 and TRBJ1-6, with unresolved D. Trimming pared 0 bases from V and 0 bases from J, leaving 3 bases between. Germline V gene sequence: CDR1 SGHAT, CDR2 FQNNGV. The CDR3 is 15 amino acids. The CDR3 spells CASSLEGSYNSPLHF. The CDR3 DNA is TGTGCCAGCAGCTTAGAAGGCTCCTATAATTCACCCCTCCACTTT.

V and J are TRBV27 and TRBJ1-2, with 7 bases matching TRBD1. The V and J ends lost 4 bases and 3 bases, in that order; junction bases with no gene match: 5. CDR1 and CDR2 from the germline V gene are MNHEY and SMNVEV (reference sequence). The CDR3 sequence is 14 residues long. This chain's CDR3 is CASSSSGTDYGYTF. The CDR3 DNA follows: TGTGCCAGCAGTTCCTCCGGGACAGACTATGGCTACACCTTC.

The chain recombines TRBV9 with TRBJ1-1; TRBD1 might be the D (6 bases). CDR1 SGDLS and CDR2 YYNGEE come from the germline V gene. The germline V and J ends were trimmed by 0 bases and 1 base, with 10 bases remaining between them. The CDR3 is 15 amino acids. The CDR3 protein is CASSVGPGQNTEAFF. The CDR3 DNA follows: TGTGCCAGCAGCGTAGGTCCGGGACAGAACACTGAAGCTTTCTTT.

CDR3 residues: CASSLDGPQPQHF. DNA for the CDR3: TGTGCCAGCAGCTTAGACGGACCTCAGCCCCAGCATTTT. The V and J genes are TRBV7-9 and TRBJ1-5; no reliable D call. V gave up 1 base and J gave up 6 bases, with 7 bases separating them. CDR1 and CDR2 (germline): SEHNR, FQNEAQ (reference sequence). The CDR3 loop spans 13 amino acids.

The CDR3 DNA reads as TGTGCTAGTGGTTTGGTAGGGTTCTCGCACACCATATATTTT. Its translation is CASGLVGFSHTIYF. The V call is TRBV12-5, the J call TRBJ1-3; D is unclear. The CDR3 is made up of 14 amino acids. CDR1 and CDR2 (germline): LGHNT, FRNRAP. V lost 0 bases and J lost 8, with 11 bases in between.

The chain links TRBV7-8 to TRBJ1-1; D call uncertain. The CDR3 is 13 amino acids. Germline lookup yields CDR1 SGHVS and CDR2 FQNEAQ. Trimming stripped 5 bases from V and 1 base from J, with 8 bases between. The chain's CDR3 is CASSPRENTEAFF. CDR3 bases: TGTGCCAGCAGCCCCAGAGAGAACACTGAAGCTTTCTTT.

The V gene is TRBV7-6, the J gene TRBJ2-1, with unresolved D. V dropped 3 bases and J dropped 9 bases, with 12 bases sitting between them. CDR3 length equals 13 residues. Germline V gene data show CDR1 as SGHVS and CDR2 as FNYEAQ. CDR3 sequence reads: CASSLGLVTEQFF. The CDR3 DNA reads TGTGCCAGCAGCTTGGGTTTGGTGACTGAGCAGTTCTTC.

The chain joins TRBV6-5 to TRBJ2-7; weak D call: TRBD2 (5 bases). This CDR3 has 14 residues. V was clipped by 5 bases and J by 1 base, with 12 bases between them. Germline values: CDR1 MNHEY, CDR2 SVGAGI. The CDR3 loop is CASSRQRLSYEQYF. The CDR3 DNA sequence: TGTGCCAGCAGTCGTCAGCGGCTATCCTACGAGCAGTACTTC.

This clone came up once. This rearrangement joins TRBV2 to TRBJ1-6; D unclear. Germline CDR1 and CDR2: SNHLY and FYNNEI. Trimming removed 6 bases at V and 7 bases at J, with 13 bases between. The CDR3 contains 14 residues. The CDR3 region is CASRADTGNSPLHF. CDR3 DNA sequence: TGTGCCAGCAGAGCCGACACGGGGAATTCACCCCTCCACTTT.

The rearrangement links TRBV5-1 to TRBJ2-3; D gene ambiguous. Trimming removed 4 bases from V and 2 bases from J, with 11 bases in between. Germline assignment: CDR1 SGHRS and CDR2 YFSETQ. The CDR3 has 14 residues. This CDR3 reads CASSPWSPTDTQYF. For the CDR3, the DNA is TGCGCCAGCAGCCCGTGGTCCCCCACAGATACGCAGTATTTT. Complete variable domain (other parts from reference TRBV5-1 and TRBJ2-3): KAGVTQTPRYLIKTRGQQVTLSCSPISGHRSVSWYQQTPGQGLQFLFEYFSETQRNKGNFPGRFSGRQFSNSRSEMNVSTLELGDSALYLCASSPWSPTDTQYFGPGTRLTVL.

The chain couples TRBV11-2 to TRBJ2-1; perhaps TRBD2 as D (6 bases). In germline, CDR1 is SGHAT, CDR2 FQNNGV. There are 13 residues in the CDR3. V shed 5 bases and J shed 9 bases, with 14 bases lying between them. The CDR3 bases are TGTGCCAGCAGCGGCGGGACTCCGGCTGAGCAGTTCTTC. Translated, it gives CASSGGTPAEQFF.

V and J are TRBV6-6 and TRBJ1-2; D is ambiguous. This CDR3 is 13 amino acids long. Germline lookup yields CDR1 MNHNY and CDR2 SVGAGI (reference sequence). Deletions cut 3 bases from V and 4 bases from J, with 9 bases between. The CDR3, as DNA: TGTGCCAGCAGTTATCAGGAGAGCTATGGCTACACCTTC. Amino acid sequence: CASSYQESYGYTF.

For this clone: Relative to the germline gene, one junction end is altered; a read error may explain this. The chain recombines TRBV7-7 with TRBJ2-2, with a weak D call TRBD1 (5 bases). The germline CDR1 and CDR2 sequences are SSHAT and FNYEAQ (reference sequence). The CDR3 contains 13 residues. The CDR3 sequence: CASSLPGTGELFF. In DNA, the CDR3 is TGTGCTAGCAGCTTACCAGGGACCGGGGAGCTGTTTTTT.

This chain joins TRBV18 and TRBJ1-2; 8 bases line up with TRBD1. The CDR3 runs 14 residues. J gave up 2 bases and V 8 bases, and 7 bases lay outside the gene matches. Germline values: CDR1 KGHSH, CDR2 LQKENI. The CDR3 coding sequence is TGTGCCAGCACCGGACAGGGTGAGAACTATGGCTACACCTTC. Amino acids: CASTGQGENYGYTF.

The rearrangement links TRBV29-1 to TRBJ1-1; possible D gene TRBD1, 5 bases. Trimming pared 7 bases from V and 3 bases from J, leaving 15 bases between. CDR1 and CDR2 from the germline V gene are SQVTM and ANQGSEA. CDR3 length: 13 amino acids. This chain's CDR3 is CSGYRPEDTEAFF. The CDR3 DNA reads TGCAGCGGATACAGGCCAGAGGACACTGAAGCTTTCTTT.

V usage is TRBV5-3 and J usage is TRBJ1-1; the match to TRBD1 covers 12 bases. TRBV5-3 is reported as an ORF; its role is uncertain. The V and J ends lost 4 bases and 8 bases, in that order; junction bases with no gene match: 6. The CDR3 extends over 14 amino acids. CDR3 sequence (DNA): TGTGCCAGAAGCCCGGGGACAGGGGGCAAGGAAGCTTTCTTT. Translation gives CARSPGTGGKEAFF.

The J gene is TRBJ2-6, the V gene TRBV9; D not certain. This CDR3 is built from 15 residues. Germline lookup yields CDR1 SGDLS and CDR2 YYNGEE. V was clipped by 0 bases and J by 4 bases, with 8 bases between them. The CDR3 nucleotides read TGTGCCAGCAGCGTAGGTAAATGGGGGGCCAACGTCCTGACTTTC. Its translation: CASSVGKWGANVLTF.

This chain connects TRBV11-3 to TRBJ2-7; 7 bases are a match to TRBD1. Germline-derived CDR1 and CDR2 are SGHNT and YENEEA. J gave up 3 bases and V 5 bases, and 4 bases lay outside the gene matches. The CDR3 is 13 amino acids. In nucleotides, the CDR3 is TGTGCCAGCAGCCCGGGACAGAACTACGAGCAGTACTTC. It yields the protein CASSPGQNYEQYF.